This TCR beta chain was sequenced for a study of vaccination effects on CD4 cells after COVID-19. Overall study context: The post-vaccine samples were taken, at the median, 72 days after the second dose.

ViraFEST assay sequencing came after antigen-specific CD4+ T cells were expanded with viral peptide pools. Once cultured for under 11 days, the cells underwent separation to obtain CD4+ T cells. The person had PCR-confirmed SARS-CoV-2 infection between March and December 2020. Two doses of either BNT162b2 or mRNA-1273 were given to each participant. V dropped 6 bases and J dropped 1; count of bases not matched to a gene: 9. Germline V gene lookup returns CDR1 MDHEN and CDR2 SYDVKM. CDR3 length: 15 residues. Comment on this clone: The antigen is undetermined.

TCRdb keeps only in-frame clones here, not all; method: immunoSEQ multiplex PCR. This sample has fewer than 15,000 clones, with over 60% found just once. This material consisted of CD4+ T cells from PBMCs cultured with HCoV-NL63 spike peptides, taken after COVID-19 vaccination. V and J are TRBV28 and TRBJ2-7; 7 bases match TRBD1. This TCR was recovered from a human donor who had a prior SARS-CoV-2 infection. DNA of the CDR3: TGTGCCAGCAGCCCAACAGGGGTCGAGTCCTACGAGCAGTACTTC. Protein product: CASSPTGVESYEQYF.